This entry lists 24 T cell receptor beta chains sequenced from one sample in a study of regulatory T cells in long-lasting Graves disease. Library construction for TCR beta used iRepertoire HTBI primers and Arm-PCR of CDR3 regions. One entry per CDR3 protein results from TCRdb running MiXCR on the multiplex PCR reads. The sample carries about 430,000 distinct CDR3 sequences, 15% recorded once. This sample's time point: newly diagnosed GD, antithyroid drugs for less than 3 months. PBMC-derived RNA was used for the TCR library. These records were also assigned to another study, of T cells in Graves' hyperthyroidism and ophthalmopathy.

The sample here was peripheral blood mononuclear cells (PBMCs), taken at new diagnosis, from a patient treated with antithyroid drugs. The receptors derive from a woman in her thirties or forties with Graves disease.

V and J are TRBV7-3 and TRBJ2-3; a possible D gene is TRBD2 (5 bases). The CDR3 contains 14 residues. Trimming cost V 0 bases and J 5 bases, with 9 bases left between them. Germline CDR1 SGHTA, CDR2 FQGTGA. For the CDR3, the DNA is TGTGCCAGCAGCTTAACGGTCGCGGGAGATACGCAGTATTTT. It is translated as CASSLTVAGDTQYF.

This clonotype was counted between two and nine times. The chain has TRBV24-1 and TRBJ2-2, with D possibly matching TRBD1 (8 bases). This CDR3 comprises 14 residues. V was clipped by 7 bases and J by 4 bases, with 12 bases between them. Germline V gene lookup returns CDR1 KGHDR and CDR2 SFDVKD. This chain's CDR3 is CATRTGEGTGELFF. The CDR3 coding sequence is TGTGCCACCAGGACAGGGGAGGGCACCGGGGAGCTGTTTTTT.

This clonotype showed up many times. This chain joins TRBV11-3 and TRBJ2-1; 9 bases are a match to TRBD1. CDR3 length equals 15 residues. V shed 0 bases, J shed 5 bases, and the junction held 2 bases outside the gene matches. Germline-derived CDR1 and CDR2 are SGHNT and YENEEA. CDR3: CASSLDGTGNNEQFF. CDR3 coding DNA: TGTGCCAGCAGCTTAGATGGGACAGGGAACAATGAGCAGTTCTTC.

This clonotype was picked up a small number of times. The V call is TRBV12-5, the J call TRBJ1-5; D is unclear. V dropped 5 bases and J dropped 7 bases, with 15 bases sitting between them. Germline CDR1 reads LGHNT; CDR2 reads FRNRAP. The CDR3 is 14 residues long. The CDR3 DNA reads TGTGCTAGTGGTGCAACACGACCTCTACAGCCCCAGCATTTT. Its translation is CASGATRPLQPQHF.

The genes are TRBV19 and TRBJ2-1, with D perhaps TRBD1 (6 bases). The CDR3 length is 13 residues. Trimming pared 5 bases from V and 8 bases from J, leaving 13 bases between. Germline loops: CDR1 LNHDA, CDR2 SQIVND (reference sequence). The CDR3 bases are TGTGCCAGTAGTCGGACAGAGGGCGATGAGCAGTTCTTC. Residues: CASSRTEGDEQFF.

This clonotype was found many times. V is TRBV7-9 and J is TRBJ2-1; 9 bases map to TRBD1. The CDR3 consists of 14 residues. J was trimmed by 12 bases and V by 1 base; bases with no gene match: 7. Per germline, CDR1 SEHNR and CDR2 FQNEAQ (reference sequence). CDR3 loop: CASSLGTGVLGQFF. In DNA form, the CDR3 reads TGTGCCAGCAGCTTAGGGACAGGGGTCTTAGGGCAGTTCTTC.

The rearrangement uses TRBV12-3 or TRBV12-4 and TRBJ1-3; tentative D call: TRBD1 (5 bases). The CDR3 has 14 residues. The V end was cut by 6 bases, the J end by 3 bases, with 12 bases between. The CDR3 sequence is CASSSGTFGNTIYF. The CDR3 nucleotides read TGTGCCAGCAGCTCCGGGACTTTTGGAAACACCATATATTTT.

This chain joins TRBV12-5 and TRBJ2-5; D gene ambiguous. Trimming pared 1 base from V and 5 bases from J, leaving 8 bases between. Germline V CDR1 and CDR2: LGHNT, FRNRAP. The CDR3 is 13 amino acids. The CDR3 sequence: CASGLGGEETQYF. The CDR3 DNA reads as TGTGCTAGTGGTTTGGGGGGTGAGGAGACCCAGTACTTC.

This clonotype was seen ten or more times. The V and J genes are TRBV2 and TRBJ2-7; the D call may be TRBD1 or TRBD2 (5 bases each). Between the trimmed V and J ends, which lost 0 bases and 5 bases, there was a span of 14 bases. The CDR3 is 15 residues long. Germline lookup yields CDR1 SNHLY and CDR2 FYNNEI. This CDR3 reads CASSEAVGGWNEQYF. The DNA of the CDR3 is TGTGCCAGCAGTGAAGCGGTTGGGGGTTGGAACGAGCAGTACTTC. Full variable domain (outside the CDR3, taken from reference TRBV2 and TRBJ2-7): EPEVTQTPSHQVTQMGQEVILRCVPISNHLYFYWYRQILGQKVEFLVSFYNNEISEKSEIFDDQFSVERPDGSNFTLKIRSTKLEDSAMYFCASSEAVGGWNEQYFGPGTRLTVT.

This clonotype was seen ten or more times. The chain is built from TRBV19 and TRBJ2-1; a possible D gene is TRBD2 (6 bases). The CDR3 is made up of 12 amino acids. Germline CDR1 LNHDA, CDR2 SQIVND (reference sequence). Trimming stripped 10 bases from V and 4 bases from J, with 11 bases between. The CDR3 DNA reads as TGTGCCACCGGGGGACGGTACAATGAGCAGTTCTTC. Translated: CATGGRYNEQFF.

This clonotype was seen more than once but under ten times. The V call is TRBV5-1, the J call TRBJ2-7; 8 bases are a match to TRBD1. The trim removed 7 bases at V and 3 bases at J, leaving 6 bases unmatched. Germline V gene lookup returns CDR1 SGHRS and CDR2 YFSETQ. The CDR3 extends over 13 amino acids. CDR3 residues: CASHGGTGYEQYF. CDR3 DNA: TGCGCCAGCCACGGCGGGACAGGCTACGAGCAGTACTTC.

Ten or more counts support this clonotype. The chain joins TRBV2 to TRBJ2-4; the D gene could be TRBD1 or TRBD2 (6 bases each). Trimming took 6 bases from V and 2 from J, leaving 14 bases between them. The CDR3 runs 15 residues. Looked up from germline, CDR1 is SNHLY and CDR2 is FYNNEI. The CDR3 DNA reads TGTGCCAGCAGAGAGGGGGGACGATCCAAAAACATTCAGTACTTC. It translates to CASREGGRSKNIQYF.

This clonotype was detected ten times or more. This rearrangement joins TRBV2 to TRBJ2-4; 7 nucleotides agree with TRBD2. With V trimmed by 3 bases and J by 5 bases, 7 bases remained unmatched. Germline V CDR1 and CDR2: SNHLY, FYNNEI. The CDR3 is 15 residues long. As DNA, the CDR3 is TGTGCCAGCAGTGACCCCCAGCGGGGAGAAAACATTCAGTACTTC. Amino acid sequence: CASSDPQRGENIQYF.

This clonotype has a count of ten or more. V is TRBV20-1 and J is TRBJ2-1; D perhaps matches TRBD2 (5 bases). V shed 1 base and J shed 6 bases, with 13 bases lying between them. Germline-derived CDR1 and CDR2 are DFQATT and SNEGSKA (reference sequence). The CDR3 runs to 14 residues. The chain's CDR3 is CSARGEFGVNEQFF. The CDR3 region has the DNA TGCAGTGCTAGAGGGGAGTTTGGCGTCAATGAGCAGTTCTTC.

This clonotype was observed at least ten times. This sequence joins TRBV20-1 and TRBJ1-1, with TRBD1 identical over 7 bases. Germline CDR1 DFQATT, CDR2 SNEGSKA (reference sequence). CDR3 length: 16 residues. With V trimmed by 3 bases and J by 2 bases, 12 bases remained unmatched. The CDR3 sequence: CSARARTGSPNTEAFF. Here the CDR3 DNA reads TGCAGTGCTAGGGCCCGGACAGGCAGTCCCAACACTGAAGCTTTCTTT.

This clonotype was observed many times. The genes are TRBV10-3 and TRBJ2-5, with TRBD1 identical over 10 bases. The CDR3 is 16 amino acids. J gave up 4 bases and V 4 bases, and 9 bases lay outside the gene matches. Per germline, CDR1 ENHRY and CDR2 SYGVKD. The CDR3 nucleotides are TGTGCCATCAGTGGAGGAGTGGGACAGGGGAGAGAGACCCAGTACTTC. Translation gives CAISGGVGQGRETQYF.

In this sample, this clonotype turned up many times. The gene calls are TRBV20-1 and TRBJ2-3; 8 bases agree with TRBD1. The germline V gene encodes CDR1 DFQATT and CDR2 SNEGSKA (reference sequence). J was trimmed by 7 bases and V by 5 bases; bases with no gene match: 5. CDR3 length: 12 amino acids. CDR3 DNA sequence: TGCAGTGCTGGCTACAGGGGGAATACGCAGTATTTT. Translating gives CSAGYRGNTQYF.

Many counts were recorded for this clonotype. This chain links TRBV27 with TRBJ2-1; TRBD2 matches at 10 bases. Trimming cost V 6 bases and J 7 bases; bases outside gene matches: 9. This CDR3 contains 15 residues. Germline V CDR1 and CDR2: MNHEY, SMNVEV (reference sequence). The CDR3 loop is CASSPTSGEWNEQFF. CDR3 nucleotide sequence: TGTGCCAGCAGCCCTACTAGCGGGGAGTGGAATGAGCAGTTCTTC.

This clonotype was observed at least ten times. The genes are TRBV19 and TRBJ2-1; D is ambiguous. Germline-derived CDR1 and CDR2 are LNHDA and SQIVND (reference sequence). CDR3 length: 14 residues. V lost 5 bases, J lost 12 bases, and 20 bases lay in between. CDR3: CASSDVTRQVVQFF. The DNA of the CDR3 is TGTGCCAGTAGTGACGTGACACGGCAAGTGGTGCAGTTCTTC.

On this clonotype itself: A much larger clonotype is one base distant, so this may be a read error. The chain links TRBV7-9 to TRBJ2-7; 7 nucleotides line up with TRBD2. CDR1 and CDR2 (germline): SEHNR, FQNEAQ (reference sequence). The ends lost 1 base at V and 8 bases at J; junction bases unmatched: 11. The CDR3 totals 15 residues. This chain's CDR3 is CASSLVALRESKQYF. The CDR3 nucleotides are TGTGCCAGCAGCTTAGTAGCTTTGCGGGAGAGCAAGCAGTACTTC.

The sample holds a few counts of this clonotype. The V call is TRBV15, the J call TRBJ2-4; unclear D gene. This CDR3 spans 13 amino acids. In germline, CDR1 is LNHNV, CDR2 YYDKDF (reference sequence). Trimming pared 0 bases from V and 8 bases from J, leaving 8 bases between. As DNA, the CDR3 is TGTGCCACCAGCAGAGATAAGGGATACATTCAGTACTTC. This codes for CATSRDKGYIQYF.

V is TRBV5-1 and J is TRBJ2-1, with 15 bases identical to TRBD2. With V trimmed by 3 bases and J by 0 bases, 7 bases remained unmatched. There are 19 residues in the CDR3. Looked up from germline, CDR1 is SGHRS and CDR2 is YFSETQ. The CDR3 here is CASSWGGLAGGSSYNEQFF. The DNA for the CDR3 is TGCGCCAGCAGCTGGGGGGGACTAGCGGGAGGATCCTCCTACAATGAGCAGTTCTTC.

This clonotype was counted between two and nine times. The rearrangement joins TRBV19 to TRBJ2-1, with TRBD2 identical over 8 bases. V shed 7 bases, J shed 7 bases, and the junction held 18 bases outside the gene matches. CDR3 length: 17 residues. Per germline, CDR1 LNHDA and CDR2 SQIVND (reference sequence). CDR3 in amino acids: CASTPVSGSLFFNEQFF. The CDR3 bases are TGTGCCAGTACCCCTGTGAGCGGGAGCTTGTTTTTTAATGAGCAGTTCTTC.

The sample holds many counts of this clonotype. This chain uses TRBV10-3 with TRBJ2-3; D remains ambiguous. The germline V gene has CDR1 ENHRY and CDR2 SYGVKD. The V end was cut by 2 bases, the J end by 2 bases, with 2 bases between. The CDR3 totals 12 residues. The CDR3 DNA is TGTGCCATCAGTGAGAACACAGATACGCAGTATTTT. Translating it yields CAISENTDTQYF.